This TCR beta chain was identified during a study of blood T cell repertoires in COVID-19. Study background: COVID-19 samples collected from the United States, Italy and Spain covered acute and convalescent phases. T cells, B-cell-depleted T cells, or PBMCs provided the cDNA or gDNA that served as material.

Under the authors' procedure: By means of reference gene primer amplification, nucleated cell counts were estimated. Clones were read by immunoSEQ multiplex PCR, and TCRdb kept only the in-frame ones, dropping some. V and J calls plus clone size are reproduced from that table; the DNA served to infer D and trimming. The sample gives under 200,000 clones, around 90% of which show up once; around 5% is in the top ten. Seattle patients were enrolled while actively infected and followed longitudinally. The V and J ends lost 4 bases and 7 bases, in that order; junction bases with no gene match: 7. Looked up from germline, CDR1 is MNHEY and CDR2 is SMNVEV (reference sequence). This CDR3 region has 16 residues.

Sequencing was carried out using peripheral blood. The receptor was derived from a man younger than 35 with COVID-19, enrolled during active disease. V and J are TRBV27 and TRBJ2-1; 13 positions match TRBD2. As DNA, the CDR3 is TGTGCCAGCAGTTCTACGACTAGCGGGAGGTCGAATGAGCAGTTCTTC. Translated: CASSSTTSGRSNEQFF.